Listed below are T cell receptor beta chains from one sample, sequenced in a study of siplizumab effects on memory and regulatory T cells. Using immunoSEQ multiplex PCR, the repertoire was profiled, and TCRdb retains in-frame clones only, with some absent. The sample lists roughly 100,000 clones, 85% to 95% seen once, with approximately 0.32% in the top ten. Specimen: CD4+ T cells sorted from blood. The receptor source for this set is a human donor in good health. Both conserved end residues are part of each CDR3. Fields, in order: J gene, V gene, CDR3 protein.

TRBJ2-2	TRBV5-1	CASNGGFNTGELFF
TRBJ1-2	TRBV19	CASSSSTGRYGYTF
TRBJ1-2	TRBV19	CASNPGPARSYTF
TRBJ2-1	TRBV4-2	CASSQTSRTSGGARTYNEQFF
TRBJ1-1	TRBV18	CASSPPGTGSILNTEAFF
TRBJ2-2	TRBV5-1	CASSLGLAVNTGELFF
TRBJ2-7	TRBV14	CASTPPGTGLIEQYF
TRBJ1-5	TRBV6-1	CASSEAANSLYSNQPQHF
TRBJ2-1	TRBV5-1	CASSLDTSGFNEQFF
TRBJ2-3	TRBV4-2	CASSQVGLAGGVDTQYF
TRBJ2-1	TRBV18	CASSLSGRNEQFF
TRBJ1-3	TRBV7-9	CASSSQSGTGVWKNTIYF
TRBJ1-1	TRBV6-6	CASSSSQGGTEAFF
TRBJ1-1	TRBV2	CASNRDSGTEAFF
TRBJ1-2	TRBV28	CASGLIYGYTF
TRBJ2-3	TRBV11-2	CASSLTDTQYF
TRBJ1-4	TRBV14	CASSRTTGPAGKLFF
TRBJ2-2	TRBV18	CASSPNTGPGELFF
TRBJ2-2	TRBV12-5	CASEGNTGELFF
TRBJ1-5	TRBV6-5	CASNPGTGAGQPQHF
TRBJ2-5	TRBV2	CASSSASGGALETQYF
TRBJ2-7	TRBV7-9	CASSPGDAGQYF
TRBJ2-3	TRBV2	CASSDVPAQYF
TRBJ2-7	TRBV2	CASSARGSEQYF
TRBJ2-2	TRBV7-9	CASRATSVNTGELFF
TRBJ2-7	TRBV11-3	CASSFPGQGNNEQYF
TRBJ2-7	TRBV30	CAWKAGGPYEQYF
TRBJ2-3	TRBV12-5	CASGWGTSGTDTQYF
TRBJ2-7	TRBV18	CASSPPFGGRTHSYEQYF